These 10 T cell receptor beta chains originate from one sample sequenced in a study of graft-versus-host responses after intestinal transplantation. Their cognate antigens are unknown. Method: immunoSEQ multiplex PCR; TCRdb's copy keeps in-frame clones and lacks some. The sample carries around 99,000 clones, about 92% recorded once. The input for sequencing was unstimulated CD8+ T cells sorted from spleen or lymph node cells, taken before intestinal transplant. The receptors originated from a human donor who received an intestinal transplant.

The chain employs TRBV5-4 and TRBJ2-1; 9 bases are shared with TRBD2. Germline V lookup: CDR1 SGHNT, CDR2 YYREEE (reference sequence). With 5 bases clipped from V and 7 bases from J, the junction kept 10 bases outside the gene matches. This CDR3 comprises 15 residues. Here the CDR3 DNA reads TGTGCCAGCAGGGTAGCGGGGGACTCTAGTAATGAGCAGTTCTTC. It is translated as CASRVAGDSSNEQFF.

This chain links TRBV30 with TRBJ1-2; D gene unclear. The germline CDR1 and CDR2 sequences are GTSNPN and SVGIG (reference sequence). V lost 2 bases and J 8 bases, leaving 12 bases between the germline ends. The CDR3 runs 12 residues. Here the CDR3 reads CAWSSSGGGYTF. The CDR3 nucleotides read TGTGCCTGGAGTAGTTCCGGAGGGGGCTACACCTTC.

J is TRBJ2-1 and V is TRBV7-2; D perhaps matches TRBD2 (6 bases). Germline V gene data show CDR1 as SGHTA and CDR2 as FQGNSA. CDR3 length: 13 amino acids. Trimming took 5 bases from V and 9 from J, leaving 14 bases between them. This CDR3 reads CASSRNAGSEQFF. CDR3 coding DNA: TGTGCCAGCAGCCGCAACGCGGGGTCTGAGCAGTTCTTC.

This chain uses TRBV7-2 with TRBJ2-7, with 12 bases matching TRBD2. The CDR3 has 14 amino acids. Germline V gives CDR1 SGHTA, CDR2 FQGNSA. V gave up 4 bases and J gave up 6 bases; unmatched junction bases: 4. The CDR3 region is CASSSSGGATEQYF. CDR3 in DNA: TGTGCCAGCAGCTCTAGCGGGGGGGCGACCGAGCAGTACTTC.

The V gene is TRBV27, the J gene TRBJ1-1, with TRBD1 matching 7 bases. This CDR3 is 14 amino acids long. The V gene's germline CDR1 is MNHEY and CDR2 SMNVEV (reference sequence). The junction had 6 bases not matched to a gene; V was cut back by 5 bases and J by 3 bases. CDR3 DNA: TGTGCCAGCAGTCCAAATACAGGGGACACTGAAGCTTTCTTT. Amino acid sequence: CASSPNTGDTEAFF.

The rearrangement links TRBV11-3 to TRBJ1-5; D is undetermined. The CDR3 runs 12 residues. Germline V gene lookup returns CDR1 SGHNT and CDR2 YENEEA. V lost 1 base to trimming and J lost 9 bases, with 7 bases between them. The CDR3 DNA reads TGTGCCAGCAGCTTAGGCGCAGGGCCCCAGCATTTT. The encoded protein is CASSLGAGPQHF.

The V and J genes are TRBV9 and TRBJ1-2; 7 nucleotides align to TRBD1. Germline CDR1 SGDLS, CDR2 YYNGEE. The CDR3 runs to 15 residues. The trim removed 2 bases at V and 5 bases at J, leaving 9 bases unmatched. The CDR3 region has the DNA TGTGCCAGCAGCGTCTCCGACGAGGGGGCGTATGGCTACACCTTC. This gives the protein CASSVSDEGAYGYTF.

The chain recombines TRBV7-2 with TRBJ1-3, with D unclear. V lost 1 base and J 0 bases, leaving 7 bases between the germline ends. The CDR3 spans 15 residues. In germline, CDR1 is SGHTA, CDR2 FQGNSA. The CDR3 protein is CASSLDGLSGNTIYF. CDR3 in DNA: TGTGCCAGCAGCTTAGATGGACTCTCTGGAAACACCATATATTTT. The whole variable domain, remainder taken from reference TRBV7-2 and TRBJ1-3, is GAGVSQSPSNKVTEKGKDVELRCDPISGHTALYWYRQSLGQGLEFLIYFQGNSAPDKSGLPSDRFSAERTGGSVSTLTIQRTQQEDSAVYLCASSLDGLSGNTIYFGEGSWLTVV.

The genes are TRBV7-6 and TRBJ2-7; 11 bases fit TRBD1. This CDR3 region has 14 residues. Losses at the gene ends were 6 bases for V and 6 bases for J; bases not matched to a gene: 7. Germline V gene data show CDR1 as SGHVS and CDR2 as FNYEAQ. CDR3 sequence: CASSSGTGGFEQYF. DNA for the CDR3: TGTGCCAGCAGTTCCGGGACAGGGGGGTTCGAGCAGTACTTC.

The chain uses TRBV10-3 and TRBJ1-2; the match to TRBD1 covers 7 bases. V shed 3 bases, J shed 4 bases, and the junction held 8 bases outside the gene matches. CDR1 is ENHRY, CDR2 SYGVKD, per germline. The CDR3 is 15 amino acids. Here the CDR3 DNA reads TGTGCCATCAGTGAAACCCTAGGGGGCGTCTATGGCTACACCTTC. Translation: CAISETLGGVYGYTF.